This T cell receptor beta chain was identified during a study of T cells after yellow fever vaccination (dated by TCRdb to about 2019). The study in broad terms: Libraries from fractions with low cell numbers were prepared with the SMART-Seq v4 Ultra Low Input RNA kit. Blood samples were taken at several timepoints before and after primary and secondary immunization, and bulk PBMC replicates and cell subsets were isolated. To track T-cell clones before and after primary and booster YFV17D yellow fever vaccination, bulk TCR alpha and beta repertoires were sequenced longitudinally. Two healthy male donors, one aged 18 to 29 and one aged 30 to 39 years, were included in the cohort. Results and caveats for the whole study, not just this receptor: A small fraction of clonotypes showed up in both the CD4 and CD8 compartments, probably as a result of convergent recombination. Computational filtering was required because FACS-sorted repertoires could contain abundant contaminating clonotypes from the bulk population. The secondary T-cell response was weaker than the primary response but faster, peaking on day 5 instead of day 15. Because only a couple of donors were included in the study, the extent to which the findings can be generalized is limited. Most clones expanded after primary vaccination were re-detected after the booster (around 96% of CD4 and approximately 85% of CD8), suggesting broad memory maintenance.

TCR cDNA was synthesized by 5'RACE template switching, through which a universal primer site and unique molecular identifiers were introduced. Priming for cDNA synthesis came from both the TCR alpha and TCR beta constant segments. Libraries were amplified in two PCR steps, with sample barcodes and sequencing adapters added in the second step. Sequencing of libraries was performed on Illumina HiSeq 2500 (2x100 bp) or NovaSeq (2x150 bp). The study's processing was this. MIGEC was used to demultiplex reads and collapse the reads into UMI consensus sequences, and MiXCR was used for V(D)J alignment. Vaccine-responding clonotypes were defined with edgeR using replicate PBMC samples, requiring FDR below 0.01 and a log2 fold change above 5 up to day 15. Each bulk clonotype was labeled CD4 or CD8 based on which sequenced repertoire, CD4 or CD8, contained the clonotype at higher abundance. Clones were called with MiXCR by TCRdb after fastp trimmed the public reads at Q25, and only in-frame beta chains were retained. A single entry per CDR3 protein holds the most common genes and DNA from its merged rows. The V and J calls come from TCRdb's annotation, not from the publication. Recorded for this sample are just under 600,000 distinct CDR3 sequences; about 14% of them occurred a single time. The ten largest clones take up about 14% of the sample.

In the germline V gene, CDR1 corresponds to SGDLS and CDR2 to YYNGEE. V sheds 1 base and J sheds 0 bases, leaving 17 bases between their ends. Taken from cysteine to phenylalanine, the CDR3 has 18 residues. Only CDR3 DNA is held: 54 bases, read in frame from base 1. Per the publication, the treatment or condition label means: live attenuated yellow fever vaccine strain. At every blood-draw timepoint, two biological replicates of bulk PBMCs were collected. A standard Ficoll-Paque protocol was used to isolate PBMCs from peripheral blood. TriZol was used to extract RNA from bulk PBMCs, CD4 and CD8 fractions, and dextramer-positive and dextramer-negative fractions. For this clonotype: Its antigen remains undetermined. No much larger clone is present one base from it, and per-base qualities are unavailable.

Sequencing was performed on PBMCs, taken on the day of the yellow fever booster vaccination. Recombination linked TRBV9 to TRBJ2-1; a confident D gene designation cannot be given. The source of this sequence is a man aged 30-40 years who received the YFV17D yellow fever vaccine. The sequenced DNA is TGTGCCAGCAGCGTACGAGAGCTAAAATTAAGCTCCTACAATGAGCAGTTCTTC. Translated, it gives CASSVRELKLSSYNEQFF. Here the CDR3 is joined to the reference TRBV9 and TRBJ2-1 genes, and the full variable domain is: DSGVTQTPKHLITATGQRVTLRCSPRSGDLSVYWYQQSLDQGLQFLIQYYNGEERAKGNILERFSAQQFPDLHSELNLSSLELGDSALYFCASSVRELKLSSYNEQFFGPGTRLTVL.